This record looks at one TCR beta chain sequence and its context. Germline V gene lookup returns CDR1 SGDLS and CDR2 YYNGEE. J lost 6 bases, V lost 5 bases, and 6 bases had no gene match. This CDR3 region has 13 residues. This sample stems from a study of blood T cell repertoires in COVID-19. As for the study in general: The United States, Italy and Spain supplied acute and convalescent COVID-19 samples. The analysed material was cDNA or gDNA that came from T cells, B-cell-depleted T cells, or PBMCs.

Data came from immunoSEQ multiplex PCR; TCRdb stores just in-frame clones and leaves some out. The data show around 370,000 clones, 91% seen once. Sequencing was performed on peripheral blood. The gene calls are TRBV9 and TRBJ2-3, with 7 bases matching TRBD1. The sequence was obtained from a young woman who had recovered from COVID-19. This CDR3 reads CASSQATGDTQYF. CDR3 sequence (DNA): TGTGCCAGCAGTCAAGCGACAGGGGATACGCAGTATTTT.